The rows below give T cell receptor beta chains drawn from one sample of a study of T cell repertoires in cytomegalovirus infection. One entry per CDR3 protein, called by TCRdb with MiXCR from the reads. The sample records about 740,000 distinct CDR3 sequences, about 33% being singletons. Their cognate antigens are unknown. The sequenced sample was cultured PBMCs, obtained from culture after CMV antigen stimulation. Receptors were obtained from a human donor in good health (CMV status not recorded). Some clones in this sample may be carry-over from other donors' samples. Both conserved end residues are part of each CDR3. A D gene is named only where the DNA matches it firmly. Clone size is stated in some rows and not others, as once, few, many or a class when expanded.

v_gene,d_gene,abundance,j_gene,CDR3aa,CDR3nt
TRBV5-4,-,few,TRBJ2-3,CASSPGSSSTDTQYF,TGTGCCAGCAGTCCCGGGAGCTCCTCCACAGATACGCAGTATTTT
TRBV4-1,TRBD1,-,TRBJ2-3,CASTQADRETDTQYF,TGCGCCAGCACCCAGGCGGACAGGGAAACAGATACGCAGTATTTT
TRBV7-9,-,few,TRBJ2-1,CASSPRDVGQTMQFF,TGTGCCAGCAGCCCCCGGGACGTAGGACAGACGATGCAGTTCTTC
TRBV12-3/TRBV12-4,-,-,TRBJ1-5,CASSFRQNNQPQHF,TGTGCCAGCAGTTTCCGGCAGAACAATCAGCCCCAGCATTTT
TRBV3-1,-,few,TRBJ2-1,CASSHRDWHNEQFF,TGTGCCAGCAGCCACCGGGACTGGCACAATGAGCAGTTCTTC
TRBV18,-,-,TRBJ1-1,CASSPLSAGSGGNTEAFF,TGTGCCAGCTCACCACTATCGGCAGGGAGCGGCGGGAACACTGAAGCTTTCTTT
TRBV20-1,-,-,TRBJ2-1,CSARGDSYHNEQFF,TGCAGTGCTAGGGGCGACAGTTACCACAATGAGCAGTTCTTC
TRBV6-1,-,-,TRBJ2-7,CASSEWVQNLYEQYF,TGTGCCAGCAGTGAATGGGTACAGAACCTCTACGAGCAGTACTTC
TRBV5-8,-,few,TRBJ1-6,CASSTPYPTGQVFLGSYNSPLHF,TGTGCCAGCAGCACGCCCTACCCCACGGGGCAGGTCTTTTTGGGCTCCTATAATTCACCCCTCCACTTT
TRBV11-2,TRBD1,few,TRBJ1-5,CASREEDRASNQPQHF,TGTGCCAGCAGGGAGGAGGACAGGGCCAGCAATCAGCCCCAGCATTTT
TRBV27,-,-,TRBJ2-7,CASGRGAAFDNYEQYF,TGTGCCAGCGGCAGAGGTGCAGCTTTTGATAACTACGAGCAGTACTTC
TRBV7-2,-,many,TRBJ2-7,CASSLMGESGYYEQYF,TGTGCCAGCAGCCTGATGGGCGAGAGCGGGTACTACGAGCAGTACTTC
TRBV7-2,-,-,TRBJ1-5,CASSSQVLSNQPQHF,TGTGCCAGCAGCTCCCAGGTTTTGAGCAATCAGCCCCAGCATTTT
TRBV7-2,TRBD1,many,TRBJ1-4,CASSSTGAIPQISEKLFF,TGTGCCAGCAGCTCGACAGGGGCCATTCCTCAGATTTCTGAAAAACTGTTTTTT
TRBV2,-,-,TRBJ2-3,CASSVNPTDTQYF,TGTGCCAGCAGCGTCAATCCCACAGATACGCAGTATTTT
TRBV12-3/TRBV12-4,-,few,TRBJ1-5,CASSLALVQPQHF,TGTGCCAGCAGTTTAGCGCTAGTGCAGCCCCAGCATTTT
TRBV7-2,-,-,TRBJ2-5,CASSPGNRAQTQYF,TGTGCCAGCAGCCCCGGGAACAGGGCCCAGACCCAGTACTTC
TRBV18,-,few,TRBJ2-7,CASSPGGRNTNPYEQYF,TGTGCCAGCTCACCAGGCGGACGGAACACTAACCCCTACGAGCAGTACTTC
TRBV5-4,-,-,TRBJ2-5,CASSRREIAEETQYF,TGTGCCAGCAGCCGCCGTGAGATAGCAGAAGAGACCCAGTACTTC
TRBV6-1,-,-,TRBJ1-1,CASSYGGGHTEAFF,TGTGCCAGCAGTTATGGGGGGGGTCACACTGAAGCTTTCTTT
TRBV5-1,TRBD2,-,TRBJ2-1,CASSGGASGNEEQFF,TGCGCCAGCAGCGGCGGGGCTAGCGGGAACGAGGAGCAGTTCTTC
TRBV6-5,-,-,TRBJ1-5,CASSYRRDQPQHF,TGTGCCAGCAGTTACCGCAGGGATCAGCCCCAGCATTTT
TRBV5-1,-,-,TRBJ2-7,CASSLGVGGRGYEQYF,TGCGCCAGCAGCTTGGGGGTTGGAGGACGGGGATACGAGCAGTACTTC
TRBV29-1,TRBD1,-,TRBJ1-1,CSVNRGRDTEAFF,TGCAGCGTGAACAGGGGTAGGGACACTGAAGCTTTCTTT